This TCR beta chain stems from a study of blood T cell repertoires in COVID-19. Turning to the study itself: From T cells, B-cell-depleted T cells, or PBMCs came the material, which was cDNA or gDNA.

Per the original methods: Reference gene primer amplification gave estimated nucleated cell counts. Sequencing used immunoSEQ multiplex PCR; TCRdb keeps in-frame clones, though not all of them. V and J calls and clone size are copied from that table; D and trimming were computed from the DNA. The repertoire holds over 90,000 clones, with 89% as singletons. This clone was counted once. The CDR3 loop spans 21 amino acids. Germline assignment: CDR1 LNHNV and CDR2 YYDKDF (reference sequence). Germline trimming cut 0 bases from V and 2 bases from J; bases unmatched to any gene: 16. This chain joins TRBV15 and TRBJ2-2, with 9 bases lining up with TRBD2. The receptor comes from a woman aged 60 to 75 with acute or convalescent COVID-19. The source material was peripheral blood. DNA for the CDR3: TGTGCCACCAGCAGAGATAACAAGCGGGAGGCCATTCTACCCAACACCGGGGAGCTGTTTTTT. Translating gives CATSRDNKREAILPNTGELFF.